This T cell receptor (beta chain) comes out of a study of control samples from healthy donors and cancer patients. The CDR3 is made up of 17 amino acids. Germline CDR1 SGHAT, CDR2 FQNNGV. V lost 1 base, J lost 3 bases, and 8 bases stayed unmatched. The protocol was immunoSEQ multiplex PCR, while the TCRdb copy is restricted to in-frame clones and leaves out a portion. The sample has some 98,000 clones; less than 85% are singletons. Sequenced input: PBMCs. V and J are TRBV11-2 and TRBJ1-1; TRBD1 matches 10 bases. The origin of this receptor is a man aged 70 or older with lung cancer. CDR3 bases: TGTGCCAGCAGCTTAGGGACAGGGGGAGGTCGGGACACTGAAGCTTTCTTT. It specifies CASSLGTGGGRDTEAFF.